The 24 T cell receptor beta chains presented below share a single source sample, sequenced in a study of T-cell reconstitution after alpha-beta-depleted transplantation in children. Researchers prepared the TCRbeta library using unique molecular identifiers, the study reports. TCRdb redid the calling of the PCR reads with MiXCR, one entry per CDR3 protein. Of more than 200,000 distinct CDR3 sequences in the sample, more than 20% were seen once. Source: PBMCs, taken before TCRalphabeta/CD19-depleted stem cell transplant. All receptors derive from a girl aged 2-15 years with Fanconi anemia, due to receive a stem cell transplant.

This chain uses TRBV29-1 with TRBJ2-5, with D tentatively TRBD1 (7 bases). V was shortened by 5 bases and J by 1 base, with 11 bases between the two germline ends. Germline V gives CDR1 SQVTM, CDR2 ANQGSEA. This CDR3 contains 13 residues. As DNA, the CDR3 is TGCAGCGTTCGCGGGACAGCCCAAGAGACCCAGTACTTC. Translation: CSVRGTAQETQYF. The full variable domain, completed using reference TRBV29-1 and TRBJ2-5, is SAVISQKPSRDICQRGTSLTIQCQVDSQVTMMFWYRQQPGQSLTLIATANQGSEATYESGFVIDKFPISRPNLTFSTLTVSNMSPEDSSIYLCSVRGTAQETQYFGPGTRLLVL.

The rearrangement joins TRBV29-1 to TRBJ1-2; tentatively, D is TRBD1 (5 bases). Germline CDR1 reads SQVTM; CDR2 reads ANQGSEA. This CDR3 is 16 amino acids long. V lost 1 base to trimming and J lost 2 bases, with 17 bases between them. CDR3: CSVEGHRDQRNYGYTF. The CDR3 nucleotides are TGCAGCGTTGAAGGTCACCGGGACCAGAGAAACTATGGCTACACCTTC.

This clonotype was picked up many times. The chain is built from TRBV7-2 and TRBJ2-7; weak D call: TRBD1 (6 bases). CDR1 is SGHTA, CDR2 FQGNSA, per germline. V lost 5 bases and J 0 bases, leaving 14 bases between the germline ends. The CDR3 spans 15 residues. CDR3 DNA sequence: TGTGCCAGCAGCGAGGACAGTTCCTTCTCCTACGAGCAGTACTTC. It translates to CASSEDSSFSYEQYF.

The rearrangement joins TRBV27 to TRBJ2-5; the match to TRBD2 covers 10 bases. Germline V gene lookup returns CDR1 MNHEY and CDR2 SMNVEV (reference sequence). The CDR3 has 20 amino acids. J was trimmed by 2 bases and V by 2 bases; bases with no gene match: 17. The CDR3 here is CASSLSGSAVLAGEQETQYF. Here the CDR3 DNA reads TGTGCCAGCAGTTTAAGTGGGTCCGCCGTTCTAGCGGGAGAACAAGAGACCCAGTACTTC.

The J gene is TRBJ2-1, the V gene TRBV2; 14 nucleotides align to TRBD2. Germline values: CDR1 SNHLY, CDR2 FYNNEI. Trimming cost V 9 bases and J 6 bases; bases outside gene matches: 1. The CDR3 loop spans 13 amino acids. The DNA for the CDR3 is TGTGCCAGGACTAGCGGGAGGGCCAATGAGCAGTTCTTC. Encoded protein: CARTSGRANEQFF.

This clonotype came up many times. V and J are TRBV20-1 and TRBJ2-5; D is perhaps TRBD1 or TRBD2 (5 bases each). The V gene lost 5 bases and the J gene lost 5 bases, with 18 bases spanning the gap. CDR1 DFQATT and CDR2 SNEGSKA come from the germline V gene (reference sequence). The CDR3 loop spans 14 amino acids. Here the CDR3 DNA reads TGCAGTGCTGCCCGGGGCGCCCTGGAGGAGACCCAGTACTTC. Protein: CSAARGALEETQYF.

This clonotype was recorded at least ten times. V gene TRBV5-1 combines with J gene TRBJ2-1; perhaps TRBD2 as D (6 bases). The CDR3 spans 15 residues. V was shortened by 5 bases and J by 0 bases, with 12 bases between the two germline ends. Germline V gene sequence: CDR1 SGHRS, CDR2 YFSETQ. CDR3 nucleotides: TGCGCCAGCAGACTAGCTAAGCACTCCTACAATGAGCAGTTCTTC. Amino acid sequence: CASRLAKHSYNEQFF.

This clonotype was counted a few times. V gene TRBV29-1 combines with J gene TRBJ1-1; tentative D call: TRBD1 (6 bases). The V end lost 6 bases, the J end lost 1 base, and 21 bases lay between the germline ends. The germline V gene has CDR1 SQVTM and CDR2 ANQGSEA. The CDR3 is made up of 16 amino acids. This CDR3 reads CSVSRAGVFKNTEAFF. CDR3 sequence (DNA): TGCAGCGTCTCAAGGGCAGGGGTATTTAAGAACACTGAAGCTTTCTTT.

This clonotype was seen ten or more times. The chain has TRBV30 and TRBJ2-1, with D perhaps being TRBD1 or TRBD2 (5 bases each). The V and J ends lost 2 bases and 5 bases respectively, with 28 bases between them. CDR1 is GTSNPN and CDR2 is SVGIG in the germline V gene (reference sequence). This CDR3 has 19 residues. The CDR3 bases are TGTGCCTGGAGTACCTTCTTGGGGCTAGCTGTGACCGGAAACAATGAGCAGTTCTTC. This translates into CAWSTFLGLAVTGNNEQFF.

This clonotype has a count of ten or more. The chain joins TRBV25-1 to TRBJ2-6; D not resolved. The germline gives CDR1 MGHDK, CDR2 SYGVNS. The CDR3 has 15 residues. The germline V and J ends were trimmed by 6 bases and 0 bases, with 9 bases remaining between them. The CDR3 spells CASSQANSGANVLTF. CDR3 nucleotide sequence: TGTGCCAGCAGCCAGGCGAACTCTGGGGCCAACGTCCTGACTTTC.

This clonotype has a single count. The V and J genes are TRBV29-1 and TRBJ2-1, with 8 bases identical to TRBD2. Germline CDR1 reads SQVTM; CDR2 reads ANQGSEA. V lost 5 bases and J lost 4; bases outside the gene matches: 4. The CDR3 covers 13 residues. The CDR3 DNA follows: TGCAGCGTTCTCGGGGGGGGTTACAATGAGCAGTTCTTC. It encodes CSVLGGGYNEQFF.

This clonotype was detected a few times. The chain employs TRBV7-9 and TRBJ1-1; no reliable D call. CDR3 length: 15 amino acids. Per germline, CDR1 SEHNR and CDR2 FQNEAQ (reference sequence). Trimming cost V 0 bases and J 0 bases, with 8 bases left between them. The CDR3 is CASSLAAGLNTEAFF. CDR3 sequence (DNA): TGTGCCAGCAGCTTAGCCGCAGGTCTGAACACTGAAGCTTTCTTT.

V is TRBV15 and J is TRBJ2-2, with a tentative D call TRBD2 (5 bases). Trimming took 3 bases from V and 5 from J, leaving 10 bases between them. This CDR3 is built from 14 residues. The germline CDR1 and CDR2 sequences are LNHNV and YYDKDF (reference sequence). CDR3: CATSSELGTGELFF. The CDR3 DNA is TGTGCCACCAGCAGTGAACTAGGGACCGGGGAGCTGTTTTTT.

The chain recombines TRBV12-2 with TRBJ2-7; no DNA check was done on the table's D call, TRBD2. TRBV12-2 is recorded as a pseudogene. The CDR3 loop spans 15 amino acids. The CDR3 reads CASRFRLAGAYEQYF. CDR3 coding DNA: TGTGCAAGTCGCTTCAGACTAGCGGGAGCCTACGAGCAGTACTTC.

CDR3 loop: CSARGTVLNTGELFF. In DNA form, the CDR3 reads TGCAGTGCTAGGGGAACGGTCTTGAACACCGGGGAGCTGTTTTTT. J is TRBJ2-2 and V is TRBV20-1; D gene uncertain. The CDR3 extends over 15 amino acids. V was trimmed by 3 bases and J by 1 base, leaving 12 bases between them. Per the germline V gene, CDR1 is DFQATT and CDR2 is SNEGSKA (reference sequence).

This clonotype was picked up many times. This rearrangement joins TRBV12-3 or TRBV12-4 to TRBJ2-7; D possibly corresponds to TRBD1 (5 bases). V was trimmed by 1 base and J by 3 bases, leaving 7 bases between them. CDR3 length equals 13 residues. CDR3 nucleotides: TGTGCCAGCAGTTTAGGACAGCGCTACGAGCAGTACTTC. It translates to CASSLGQRYEQYF.

This clonotype was seen ten or more times. The gene calls are TRBV29-1 and TRBJ2-5; 12 positions agree with TRBD2. Trimming removed 4 bases from V and 5 bases from J; junction bases left unmatched: 2. The CDR3 sequence is 13 residues long. Germline CDR1 is SQVTM and CDR2 is ANQGSEA. CDR3 DNA: TGCAGCGTTGCCGGGACTAGCGGGGAGACCCAGTACTTC. Amino acids: CSVAGTSGETQYF.

The rearrangement uses TRBV6-2 or TRBV6-3 and TRBJ1-5; unclear D gene. The germline V gene has CDR1 MNHEY and CDR2 SVGEGT. This CDR3 has 13 residues. The V and J ends lost 0 bases and 7 bases respectively, with 7 bases between them. CDR3 DNA sequence: TGTGCCAGCAGTTACTCGATGTCGCAGCCCCAGCATTTT. Its protein is CASSYSMSQPQHF.

This clonotype was counted only a few times. V gene TRBV29-1 combines with J gene TRBJ2-1; 9 bases map to TRBD1. Germline loops: CDR1 SQVTM, CDR2 ANQGSEA. Trimming took 6 bases from V and 6 from J; bases not matched to a gene: 9. The CDR3 length is 14 residues. The CDR3 DNA reads TGCAGCGTAGAACAGGGGGCGCAGGTCAATGAGCAGTTCTTC. Its protein is CSVEQGAQVNEQFF.

This clonotype appeared a few times. The V gene is TRBV12-3 or TRBV12-4, the J gene TRBJ2-1, with D tentatively TRBD1 or TRBD2 (6 bases each). Trimming removed 7 bases from V and 7 bases from J, with 11 bases in between. The CDR3 loop spans 12 amino acids. The CDR3 nucleotides are TGTGCCAGCACCCCGGGGGCAAATGAGCAGTTCTTC. It codes for CASTPGANEQFF.

The genes are TRBV15 and TRBJ2-5; D is uncertain. Looked up from germline, CDR1 is LNHNV and CDR2 is YYDKDF (reference sequence). Trimming took off 8 bases at V and 4 bases at J, with 14 bases between the two ends. This CDR3 comprises 13 residues. Here the CDR3 reads CATQLEFSETQYF. The CDR3 DNA sequence: TGTGCCACCCAGCTAGAGTTCTCAGAGACCCAGTACTTC.

Ten or more counts support this clonotype. V is TRBV7-9 and J is TRBJ1-3; no firm D call. V lost 5 bases and J 1 base, leaving 9 bases between the germline ends. Germline V gene data show CDR1 as SEHNR and CDR2 as FQNEAQ (reference sequence). This CDR3 contains 14 residues. In nucleotides, the CDR3 is TGTGCCAGCAGCCCATCGGAATCTGGAAACACCATATATTTT. Protein sequence: CASSPSESGNTIYF.

The chain couples TRBV20-1 to TRBJ2-1; D remains ambiguous. Germline CDR1 reads DFQATT; CDR2 reads SNEGSKA (reference sequence). The CDR3 is 14 residues long. The V gene lost 3 bases and the J gene lost 4 bases, with 13 bases spanning the gap. The CDR3 DNA sequence: TGCAGTGCTAGCGTTCTAGTGAAATACAATGAGCAGTTCTTC. Its translation is CSASVLVKYNEQFF.

In its sample, this clonotype was seen many times. The chain joins TRBV7-2 to TRBJ2-5; D might be TRBD2 (6 bases). The CDR3 loop spans 15 amino acids. V was cut by 3 bases and J by 5 bases, with 16 bases left in between. Germline V lookup: CDR1 SGHTA, CDR2 FQGNSA. The CDR3 sequence is CASSLIRLVMETQYF. CDR3 coding DNA: TGTGCCAGCAGCTTGATAAGACTAGTTATGGAGACCCAGTACTTC.